A selection of T cell receptor beta chains follows, all from one sample in a study of cytomegalovirus exposure and HLA in healthy donors. The repertoire was sequenced with immunoSEQ multiplex PCR; TCRdb's copy has only in-frame clones and lacks some. Of roughly 170,000 clones listed, about three quarters were seen once; the top ten hold 0.6% to 0.9%. The sample was PBMCs. These receptors all come from a female donor in good health and CMV-seronegative. The conserved cysteine and the conserved F or W are not part of the CDR3 here. A D gene is named only where the DNA matches it firmly.

d_gene: TRBD2; j_gene: TRBJ2-5; len: 13; v_gene: TRBV6-5; CDR3aa: ASSYSGGKEWTQY
d_gene: TRBD1; j_gene: TRBJ1-6; len: 14; v_gene: TRBV7-8; CDR3aa: ASSLVPTGVNSPLH
d_gene: TRBD1; j_gene: TRBJ2-1; len: 13; v_gene: TRBV28; CDR3aa: ASSGDRGRLYEQF
d_gene: NA; j_gene: TRBJ1-5; len: 11; v_gene: TRBV6-5; CDR3aa: ASSYYSGEPQH
d_gene: TRBD2; j_gene: TRBJ2-7; len: 13; v_gene: TRBV6-1; CDR3aa: ASRESGSLSYEQY
d_gene: TRBD1; j_gene: TRBJ1-1; len: 12; v_gene: TRBV7-9; CDR3aa: ASSFRTGNTEAF
d_gene: TRBD2; j_gene: TRBJ2-1; len: 14; v_gene: TRBV14; CDR3aa: ASSQWRTSGENEQF
d_gene: TRBD2; j_gene: TRBJ2-3; len: 12; v_gene: TRBV9; CDR3aa: ASARSAGADTQY
d_gene: NA; j_gene: TRBJ1-2; len: 10; v_gene: TRBV2; CDR3aa: ASRRQHYGYT
d_gene: TRBD1; j_gene: TRBJ1-2; len: 12; v_gene: TRBV6-1; CDR3aa: ASRWTGTSSGYT
d_gene: NA; j_gene: TRBJ2-5; len: 9; v_gene: TRBV6-6; CDR3aa: ASRKGETQY
d_gene: NA; j_gene: TRBJ2-3; len: 15; v_gene: TRBV4-3; CDR3aa: ASSQDLGGGGTDTQY
d_gene: TRBD1; j_gene: TRBJ2-3; len: 13; v_gene: TRBV25-1; CDR3aa: ASTTGGLRTDTQY
d_gene: TRBD1; j_gene: TRBJ1-3; len: 11; v_gene: TRBV7-2; CDR3aa: ASSFDRGNTIY
d_gene: NA; j_gene: TRBJ1-2; len: 9; v_gene: TRBV30; CDR3aa: AWGRGYGYT
d_gene: TRBD1; j_gene: TRBJ2-2; len: 13; v_gene: TRBV9; CDR3aa: ASSVGQGLTGELF
d_gene: NA; j_gene: TRBJ2-7; len: 10; v_gene: TRBV7-8; CDR3aa: ASSHPASEQY
d_gene: NA; j_gene: TRBJ1-2; len: 10; v_gene: TRBV28; CDR3aa: ASSLSGVGYT
d_gene: NA; j_gene: TRBJ2-7; len: 8; v_gene: TRBV20-1; CDR3aa: SAGSYEQY
d_gene: NA; j_gene: TRBJ2-7; len: 14; v_gene: TRBV10-1; CDR3aa: ASKPRRRQGTLEQY
d_gene: TRBD1; j_gene: TRBJ1-2; len: 13; v_gene: TRBV7-2; CDR3aa: ASSSGQAFAYGYT
d_gene: TRBD1; j_gene: TRBJ1-1; len: 13; v_gene: TRBV5-1; CDR3aa: ASSPRQGANTEAF
d_gene: NA; j_gene: TRBJ2-3; len: 10; v_gene: TRBV19; CDR3aa: ASSMTRDTQY
d_gene: TRBD2; j_gene: TRBJ2-3; len: 13; v_gene: TRBV6-1; CDR3aa: ASRELAGGPNTQY
d_gene: NA; j_gene: TRBJ1-3; len: 13; v_gene: TRBV7-9; CDR3aa: ASSPPGMEGNTIY
d_gene: NA; j_gene: TRBJ1-2; len: 13; v_gene: TRBV19; CDR3aa: ASTSGAGTSYGYT
d_gene: TRBD1; j_gene: TRBJ2-7; len: 13; v_gene: TRBV18; CDR3aa: ASSPPRGRGYEQY
d_gene: NA; j_gene: TRBJ1-5; len: 13; v_gene: TRBV7-8; CDR3aa: ASTPLSRSNQPQH
d_gene: NA; j_gene: TRBJ1-1; len: 14; v_gene: TRBV5-1; CDR3aa: ASSLEWGGGNTEAF
d_gene: NA; j_gene: TRBJ2-1; len: 12; v_gene: TRBV5-1; CDR3aa: ASSPAVLYNEQF